A selection of T cell receptor beta chains follows, all from one sample in a study of blood T cells in healthy people across ages. TCRdb ran MiXCR on the 5' RACE reads and lists one entry per CDR3 protein. The sample has about 1.5 million distinct CDR3 sequences, 42% seen once; the top ten hold over 3.5%. Sequencing input: blood. These receptors were collected from a woman younger than 35 in good health. Both conserved end residues are part of each CDR3. The D gene is left open where the match is weak. Size values are once, few and many counts, or a class for expanded clones, and some rows have none.

>-|-|TRBJ1-1|TRBV29-1
TGCAGCACGGTGGAGGTTACTGAAGCTTTCTTT
CSTVEVTEAFF
>TRBD1|-|TRBJ2-1|TRBV7-9
TGTGCCAGCAGCTTGGGGACAGGGGGGAAGCTAGGCTCCTACAATGAGCAGTTCTTC
CASSLGTGGKLGSYNEQFF
>-|-|TRBJ2-7|TRBV29-1
TGCAGCGGCCAAATATCCTACGAGCAGTACTTT
CSGQISYEQYF
>-|-|TRBJ1-1|TRBV9
TGTGCCAGCAGCGTACAGGGTTTCGGGAACACTGAAGCTTTCTTT
CASSVQGFGNTEAFF
>-|-|TRBJ2-3|TRBV30
TGTGCCTTGGAGCCCCCCGGGACTGTGGCGCAGTATTTT
CALEPPGTVAQYF
>-|-|TRBJ1-2|TRBV3-1
TGTGCCAGCTTGCCCTTGGTTCGCTACACCTTC
CASLPLVRYTF
>-|-|TRBJ2-1|TRBV10-3
TGTGGCACAACCGACAGCGCGGTGCAGTTCTTC
CGTTDSAVQFF
>-|-|TRBJ2-7|TRBV30
TGTGCCTGGAGTATCCTCAATGAGCAGTACTTC
CAWSILNEQYF
>-|-|TRBJ1-4|TRBV7-8
TGTGCCAGCACCGTTGCGGGGGTGAACGAAAAACTGTTTTTT
CASTVAGVNEKLFF
>TRBD1|-|TRBJ2-7|TRBV28
TGTGCCAGCAGTCGGGACAGGGGGATCTGGGAGCAGTACTTC
CASSRDRGIWEQYF
>-|-|TRBJ1-2|TRBV7-2
TGTGCCAGCAGCTTAGTCATCGAACCGCTGCCTAACTATGGCTACACCTTC
CASSLVIEPLPNYGYTF
>-|-|TRBJ2-5|TRBV20-1
TGCAGTGCGGATACAATGAAAGAGACCCAGTACTTC
CSADTMKETQYF
>TRBD1|-|TRBJ2-4|TRBV7-2
TGTGCCAGCAGCTTCAGGGGGAACATTCAGTACTTC
CASSFRGNIQYF
>TRBD2|-|TRBJ2-1|TRBV13
TGTGCCAGCAGCACACTAGCGGGGGGCTTAACCTACAATGAGCAGTTCTTC
CASSTLAGGLTYNEQFF
>TRBD2|-|TRBJ2-3|TRBV7-9
TGTGCCAGCAGCTTTTACGGGAGGCTCACAGATACGCAGTATTTT
CASSFYGRLTDTQYF
>-|-|TRBJ2-3|TRBV7-2
TGTGCCAGCAGCTTAGTACTAGATAGCACAGATACGCAGTATTTT
CASSLVLDSTDTQYF
>TRBD2|-|TRBJ2-1|TRBV4-3
TGCGCCAGCAGCCAAGAAATTAGCGGGTATCGTATTGAGCAGTTCTTC
CASSQEISGYRIEQFF
>-|-|TRBJ2-5|TRBV5-6
TGTGCCAGCAGCTTGGATCGTGGTCCAGGAGAGACCCAGTACTTC
CASSLDRGPGETQYF
>TRBD1|-|TRBJ1-6|TRBV7-3
TGTGCCAGCGGCCCAACAGGGGGCCATAATTCACCCCTCCACTTT
CASGPTGGHNSPLHF
>-|-|TRBJ1-2|TRBV7-9
TGTGCCAGCAGCCCGACGGACAGCGATTATGGCTACACCTTC
CASSPTDSDYGYTF
>TRBD1|-|TRBJ1-1|TRBV7-2
TGTGCTAGCAGCTTAGACAGGGGCCAATGGACTGAAGCTTTCTTT
CASSLDRGQWTEAFF
>-|once|TRBJ2-3|TRBV20-1
TGCAGTGCTAGAACGAGGACAAGCACAGATACGCAGTATTTT
CSARTRTSTDTQYF
>TRBD2|few|TRBJ2-1|TRBV7-9
TGTGCCAGCAGCGCTAGCGTCCAACTAGCGGGAGGATACAATGAGCAGTTCTTC
CASSASVQLAGGYNEQFF
>-|-|TRBJ2-6|TRBV28
TGTGCCAGCAGTCAGGTACGCGGGGCCAACGTCCTGACTTTC
CASSQVRGANVLTF
>TRBD2|-|TRBJ2-7|TRBV2
TGTGCCAGCAGACGGGTCGGGAGGGCCTACGAGCAGTACTTC
CASRRVGRAYEQYF
>-|-|TRBJ2-1|TRBV7-9
TGTGCCAGCAGCCCCTTCCCACTGTGCTCCTACAGTGAGCAGTTCTTC
CASSPFPLCSYSEQFF
>TRBD1|-|TRBJ2-3|TRBV3-1
TGTGCCAGCAGCCCGGGACAGGTCTTGGGAGATACGCAGTATTTT
CASSPGQVLGDTQYF
>-|-|TRBJ1-2|TRBV20-1
TGCAGTGCTAGCATCGGCTATGGCTACACCTTC
CSASIGYGYTF
>-|once|TRBJ2-2|TRBV4-3
TGCGCCAGCAGCCAAAGAGTTCGGGGGACCCCCTCCACCGGGGAGCTGTTTTTT
CASSQRVRGTPSTGELFF
>TRBD2|-|TRBJ2-5|TRBV9
TGTGCCAGCAGCGTAGGACTAGCGGGAGAGGCCCAGTACTTC
CASSVGLAGEAQYF
>-|-|TRBJ2-1|TRBV6-1
TGTGCCAGCCAGTTAGCTCCTAACCAAGAGACCCAGTTCTTC
CASQLAPNQETQFF
>-|-|TRBJ1-1|TRBV6-5
TGTGCCAGCAGTTACTCTAATCGGGGCACTGAAGCTTTCTTT
CASSYSNRGTEAFF
>-|few|TRBJ1-1|TRBV19
TGTGCCAGTAGTATCCGCGAGCAAATGAACACTGAAGCTTTCTTT
CASSIREQMNTEAFF
>TRBD1|few|TRBJ2-1|TRBV7-2
TGTGCCAGCAGCTCACAGGGGGCGATCTCAAATGAGCAGTTCTTC
CASSSQGAISNEQFF
>TRBD2|-|TRBJ2-1|TRBV3-1
TGTGCCAGCAGCCAAGATATGCGGGGGGGCTCCTACAATGAGCAGTTCTTC
CASSQDMRGGSYNEQFF
>-|few|TRBJ2-2|TRBV6-1
TGTGCCAGCAGGACTGAAATCAACACCGGGGAGCTGTTTTTT
CASRTEINTGELFF
>TRBD2|few|TRBJ2-7|TRBV20-1
TGCAGCTCCATCGGGCGGGAGGGCTACGAGCAGTACTTC
CSSIGREGYEQYF
>TRBD2|-|TRBJ2-1|TRBV11-2
TGTGCCAGCAGCCCGAGACCGGGACTAGCGGGGGATGAGCAGTTCTTC
CASSPRPGLAGDEQFF
>-|few|TRBJ2-7|TRBV20-1
TGCAGTGCTAGAGACAGTCCCGGGACAAAAAGTGTAAACGAGCAGTACTTC
CSARDSPGTKSVNEQYF
>TRBD1|few|TRBJ1-2|TRBV9
TGTGCCAGCAGCGGATGGCAGGGGGCAGGCTATGGCTACACCTTC
CASSGWQGAGYGYTF
>TRBD1|-|TRBJ2-2|TRBV20-1
TGCAGTGCTAGAGATCCAGGGGGCACGAACACCGGGGAGCTGTTTTTT
CSARDPGGTNTGELFF
>TRBD1|-|TRBJ1-1|TRBV4-2
TGTGCCAGCAGCCAAGCCCTGGACAGGGGCACTGAAGCTTTCTTT
CASSQALDRGTEAFF
>-|-|TRBJ2-7|TRBV15
TGTGCCACCAGCAGAGATCGGCAGGTGCTATACGAGCAGTACTTC
CATSRDRQVLYEQYF
>-|-|TRBJ2-1|TRBV6-1
TGTGCCAGCAGAGGCTGGTGGGATGAGCAGTTCTTC
CASRGWWDEQFF
>-|few|TRBJ1-2|TRBV25-1
TGTGGGATAGGACAGAACATGTCTGGCTACACCTTC
CGIGQNMSGYTF
>-|-|TRBJ2-1|TRBV12-5
TGTGCTAGTGGTTCCCGAGGAACCAATGAGCAGTTCTTC
CASGSRGTNEQFF
>-|few|TRBJ2-4|TRBV18
TGTGCCAGCTCACCACGGTCCAAAAACATTCAGTACTTC
CASSPRSKNIQYF
>TRBD2|-|TRBJ2-3|TRBV6-5
TGTGCCAGCAGTTTCCTCCCCCCGACTAGCGGGAGGGCGACAGATACGCAGTATTTT
CASSFLPPTSGRATDTQYF
>-|few|TRBJ1-2|TRBV29-1
TGCAGCGCCTTGAATGCCGCAAACTATGGCTACACCTTC
CSALNAANYGYTF